Listed below are T cell receptor beta chains from one sample, sequenced in a study of OX40 agonist ivuxolimab in advanced cancers. Sequenced by immunoSEQ multiplex PCR; TCRdb stores in-frame clones only, minus some. This sample has some 86,000 clones, with about 94% found just once. This specimen was CD4+ or CD8+ T cells sorted from blood, taken in a trial of the OX40 agonist ivuxolimab. These TCRs come from an adult with an advanced solid tumor such as melanoma, head and neck, liver or kidney cancer. The CDR3 runs from the conserved cysteine through the conserved F or W. Clone size is not always given. Where it is, it says once, few, many or a class for expanded clones.

CDR3aa: CASSPTGGGYTF
abundance: .
j_gene: TRBJ1-2
v_gene: TRBV27
len: 12

CDR3aa: CASSSDSYEQYF
abundance: .
j_gene: TRBJ2-7
v_gene: TRBV11-1
len: 12

CDR3aa: CASSLTGQGYEQYF
abundance: .
j_gene: .
v_gene: TRBV5-4
len: 14

CDR3aa: CASSLVNDNEQFF
abundance: once
j_gene: TRBJ2-1
v_gene: TRBV7-2
len: 13

CDR3aa: CASSQGRSEAFF
abundance: .
j_gene: TRBJ1-1
v_gene: TRBV4-2
len: 12

CDR3aa: CASSPRRDSSYNEQFF
abundance: .
j_gene: TRBJ2-1
v_gene: TRBV4-1
len: 16

CDR3aa: CASSPAGNEQFF
abundance: .
j_gene: TRBJ2-1
v_gene: TRBV7-2
len: 12

CDR3aa: CASSPGPPDTQYF
abundance: .
j_gene: TRBJ2-3
v_gene: TRBV7-3
len: 13

CDR3aa: CASSQVWRAYEQYF
abundance: .
j_gene: TRBJ2-7
v_gene: TRBV4-1
len: 14

CDR3aa: CASSSPGQYNEQFF
abundance: .
j_gene: TRBJ2-1
v_gene: TRBV11-2
len: 14

CDR3aa: CASSSWTTGQEEKLFF
abundance: .
j_gene: TRBJ1-4
v_gene: TRBV28
len: 16

CDR3aa: CASSPDSYEQYF
abundance: few
j_gene: TRBJ2-7
v_gene: TRBV18
len: 12

CDR3aa: CASSRDRERLNTEAFF
abundance: .
j_gene: TRBJ1-1
v_gene: TRBV7-6
len: 16

CDR3aa: CASRPSPATDTQYF
abundance: .
j_gene: TRBJ2-3
v_gene: TRBV27
len: 14

CDR3aa: CASSQGRSYEQYF
abundance: .
j_gene: TRBJ2-7
v_gene: TRBV4-1
len: 13

CDR3aa: CASSFGMEGLFF
abundance: .
j_gene: TRBJ1-4
v_gene: TRBV28
len: 12

CDR3aa: CASSLSGGEQYF
abundance: .
j_gene: TRBJ2-7
v_gene: TRBV27
len: 12

CDR3aa: CASSLVGLSYEQYF
abundance: .
j_gene: TRBJ2-7
v_gene: TRBV11-2
len: 14

CDR3aa: CASSIQGWDTQYF
abundance: .
j_gene: TRBJ2-3
v_gene: TRBV19
len: 13

CDR3aa: CATSWSTSSTYEQYF
abundance: .
j_gene: TRBJ2-7
v_gene: TRBV27
len: 15

CDR3aa: CASSNDRGAYNEQFF
abundance: .
j_gene: TRBJ2-1
v_gene: TRBV27
len: 15

CDR3aa: CASSSPPSGGYEQYF
abundance: .
j_gene: TRBJ2-7
v_gene: TRBV7-8
len: 15

CDR3aa: CASSLGGGQDGYTF
abundance: .
j_gene: TRBJ1-2
v_gene: TRBV11-2
len: 14

CDR3aa: CASSPGLAGGNEQFF
abundance: .
j_gene: TRBJ2-1
v_gene: TRBV5-5
len: 15

CDR3aa: CASSVGSGGTDTQYF
abundance: .
j_gene: TRBJ2-3
v_gene: TRBV9
len: 15

CDR3aa: CAWNPGINEQFF
abundance: .
j_gene: TRBJ2-1
v_gene: TRBV30
len: 12

CDR3aa: CASSPPRRDEQYF
abundance: .
j_gene: TRBJ2-7
v_gene: TRBV13
len: 13

CDR3aa: CASSEDRGGGVDHEQFF
abundance: once
j_gene: TRBJ2-1
v_gene: TRBV6-1
len: 17

CDR3aa: CASSIWTGENQPQHF
abundance: many
j_gene: TRBJ1-5
v_gene: TRBV2
len: 15

CDR3aa: CASSSLGDTQYF
abundance: .
j_gene: TRBJ2-3
v_gene: TRBV13
len: 12

CDR3aa: CASSFGDLDYEQYF
abundance: .
j_gene: TRBJ2-7
v_gene: TRBV7-9
len: 14

CDR3aa: CATSTRDNEQFF
abundance: .
j_gene: TRBJ2-1
v_gene: TRBV15
len: 12

CDR3aa: CASSQDWTGSNEQFF
abundance: .
j_gene: TRBJ2-1
v_gene: TRBV4-3
len: 15

CDR3aa: CASSLERVFYYGYTF
abundance: .
j_gene: TRBJ1-2
v_gene: TRBV11-2
len: 15

CDR3aa: CASSLSGRTLNEQYF
abundance: .
j_gene: TRBJ2-7
v_gene: TRBV7-2
len: 15

CDR3aa: CASSGGQSADTQYF
abundance: .
j_gene: TRBJ2-3
v_gene: TRBV7-3
len: 14

CDR3aa: CASSTSSGEQYF
abundance: .
j_gene: TRBJ2-7
v_gene: TRBV27
len: 12

CDR3aa: CASSQDQRVDEAFF
abundance: .
j_gene: TRBJ1-1
v_gene: TRBV4-1
len: 14

CDR3aa: CASSEGPGGELFF
abundance: .
j_gene: TRBJ2-2
v_gene: TRBV28
len: 13

CDR3aa: CASSYSGTSYYEQYF
abundance: .
j_gene: TRBJ2-7
v_gene: TRBV6-5
len: 15

CDR3aa: CASSRGQSYEQYF
abundance: .
j_gene: TRBJ2-7
v_gene: TRBV9
len: 13

CDR3aa: CASSGQGLAGPDEQFF
abundance: .
j_gene: TRBJ2-1
v_gene: TRBV6-4
len: 16

CDR3aa: CASSSTSYNEQFF
abundance: .
j_gene: TRBJ2-1
v_gene: TRBV19
len: 13

CDR3aa: CASSFGGGFNEQFF
abundance: .
j_gene: TRBJ2-1
v_gene: TRBV27
len: 14

CDR3aa: CASSHGQGVQPQHF
abundance: .
j_gene: TRBJ1-5
v_gene: TRBV28
len: 14

CDR3aa: CASSLGVAGGPEQYF
abundance: .
j_gene: .
v_gene: TRBV7-3
len: 15

CDR3aa: CASSQTYNEKLFF
abundance: .
j_gene: TRBJ1-4
v_gene: TRBV7-6
len: 13

CDR3aa: CATSRSRQESNQPQHF
abundance: .
j_gene: TRBJ1-5
v_gene: TRBV15
len: 16

CDR3aa: CASSPEDDTQYF
abundance: .
j_gene: TRBJ2-3
v_gene: TRBV11-1
len: 12

CDR3aa: CASSPRVSYEQYF
abundance: .
j_gene: TRBJ2-7
v_gene: TRBV5-6
len: 13

CDR3aa: CASSPGQDYEQYF
abundance: .
j_gene: TRBJ2-7
v_gene: TRBV5-1
len: 13

CDR3aa: CASSAPGQGAWTEAFF
abundance: few
j_gene: TRBJ1-1
v_gene: TRBV6-6
len: 16